The clone carrying this T cell receptor beta chain was recorded only once. Its antigen is not identified. The entry originates in a study of CD8+CD57+ T cells in acquired aplastic anemia. Overall study findings and caveats: Sharing between patients and controls was observed for about 27 CD8+ CDR3 sequences.

TCR beta VDJ and CDR3 profiling used genomic DNA as template. TCRdb itself ran the reads through MiXCR, one entry per CDR3 protein. The data contain 100,000 to 120,000 distinct CDR3 sequences, approximately 48% of them singletons. The CDR3 contains 16 residues. Germline V gives CDR1 MGHDK, CDR2 SYGVNS. The ends lost 1 base at V and 3 bases at J; junction bases unmatched: 8. This clonotype originated in a human donor in good health, serving as a control. Sequenced sample: sorted CD4+, CD8+, or CD8+CD57+ T cells (not recorded which) from PBMCs. The genes are TRBV25-1 and TRBJ1-1, with 7 bases lining up with TRBD1. This chain's CDR3 is CASSEWAGGYHTEAFF. The CDR3 coding sequence is TGTGCCAGCAGTGAATGGGCAGGGGGATATCACACTGAAGCTTTCTTT.